Listed below are T cell receptor beta chains from one sample, sequenced in a study of blood T cell repertoires in COVID-19. Clones were read by immunoSEQ multiplex PCR, and TCRdb kept only the in-frame ones, dropping some. The repertoire includes roughly 120,000 clones, 87% of them detected once, and about 8% sits in the top ten. The sequenced sample consisted of peripheral blood. Receptors were obtained from a human donor in a cohort sampled during active COVID-19. CDR3s include the opening cysteine and the closing phenylalanine or tryptophan. D genes are given only for firm matches. Clone size is shown for a subset of rows, as once, few, many or a class of expanded clone.

j_gene,v_gene,d_gene,abundance,CDR3aa,CDR3nt
TRBJ2-5,TRBV3-1/TRBV3-2,NA,NA,CASSDAAQETQYF,TGTGCCAGCAGCGATGCCGCGCAAGAGACCCAGTACTTC
TRBJ1-2,TRBV7-9,NA,many,CASSLLGGDGYTF,TGTGCCAGCAGCTTACTCGGGGGAGATGGCTACACCTTC
TRBJ1-4,TRBV6-1,NA,NA,CASSDRGARTNEKLFF,TGTGCCAGCAGTGACCGGGGGGCGAGGACTAATGAAAAACTGTTTTTT
TRBJ2-1,TRBV7-9,NA,NA,CASRTGTQQFF,TGTGCCAGCAGGACCGGGACACAGCAGTTCTTC
TRBJ2-3,TRBV6-5,NA,NA,CASRTQGDTQYF,TGTGCCAGCAGAACACAGGGAGATACGCAGTATTTT
TRBJ1-2,TRBV6-5,TRBD1,NA,CASSKYPGQLYGYTF,TGTGCCAGCAGTAAATATCCGGGACAGCTATATGGCTACACCTTC
TRBJ2-3,TRBV7-2,NA,once,CASSRLSRDTQYF,TGTGCCAGCAGCCGACTTTCGAGAGATACGCAGTATTTT
TRBJ2-7,TRBV6-5,TRBD1,NA,CASRDDRGPYEQYF,TGTGCCAGCAGGGATGACAGGGGGCCGTACGAGCAGTACTTC
TRBJ2-7,TRBV29-1,TRBD2,once,CSVQESAGKAQYF,TGCAGCGTTCAGGAGTCAGCGGGAAAGGCGCAGTACTTC
TRBJ2-7,TRBV2,NA,NA,CASSEDLSYEQYF,TGTGCCAGCAGTGAAGACCTATCCTACGAGCAGTACTTC
TRBJ1-1,TRBV19,TRBD1,NA,CASRTQGAGEAFF,TGTGCCAGTAGGACACAGGGGGCGGGTGAAGCTTTCTTT
TRBJ2-2,TRBV5-8,TRBD2,NA,CASSLWGLAGVTTGELFF,TGTGCCAGCAGCTTGTGGGGTCTAGCGGGGGTCACCACCGGGGAGCTGTTTTTT
TRBJ2-3,TRBV4-2,TRBD2,NA,CASSQDGGDAGGDTQYF,TGTGCCAGCAGCCAAGATGGGGGGGACGCGGGAGGAGATACGCAGTATTTT
TRBJ1-1,TRBV19,TRBD1,NA,CASNAGQVSTEAFF,TGTGCCAGTAACGCGGGACAGGTAAGCACTGAAGCTTTCTTT
TRBJ2-3,TRBV11-3,NA,NA,CASSLGSGTDTQYF,TGTGCCAGCAGCTTAGGCAGCGGCACAGATACGCAGTATTTT
TRBJ2-1,TRBV7-9,TRBD2,NA,CASSPTSGRANEQFF,TGTGCCAGCAGCCCTACTAGCGGGAGGGCCAATGAGCAGTTCTTC
TRBJ1-5,TRBV19,TRBD1,NA,CASEGQGGNQPQHF,TGTGCCAGCGAAGGACAGGGAGGGAATCAGCCCCAGCATTTT
TRBJ2-4,TRBV13,TRBD1,NA,CASSRDRVQNIQYF,TGTGCCAGCAGCAGGGACAGGGTCCAAAACATTCAGTACTTC
TRBJ2-1,TRBV5-8,TRBD1,few,CASPPGGWDEQFF,TGTGCCAGCCCCCCAGGGGGCTGGGATGAGCAGTTCTTC
TRBJ1-3,TRBV7-6,NA,NA,CASSLRGTNSGNTIYF,TGTGCCAGCAGCTTACGGGGGACTAACTCTGGAAACACCATATATTTT
TRBJ2-1,TRBV18,TRBD1,NA,CASSPPGQGRNEQFF,TGTGCCAGCTCACCCCCGGGACAGGGGCGGAATGAGCAGTTCTTC
TRBJ1-5,TRBV30,NA,NA,CAWSGPGRGNQPQHF,TGTGCCTGGAGTGGACCCGGGAGAGGCAATCAGCCCCAGCATTTT
TRBJ1-6,TRBV7-2,TRBD1,NA,CASSPQTGQYNSPLHF,TGTGCCAGCAGCCCCCAGACAGGGCAGTATAATTCACCCCTCCACTTT
TRBJ1-2,TRBV19,TRBD1,NA,CASTRTGGYGYTF,TGTGCCAGTACCCGGACAGGGGGCTATGGCTACACCTTC
TRBJ2-5,TRBV28,NA,NA,CASSLGRGYQETQYF,TGTGCCAGCAGTTTAGGCAGGGGTTATCAAGAGACCCAGTACTTC
TRBJ2-3,TRBV20-1,TRBD2,NA,CSASSSGGRTDTQYF,TGCAGTGCTAGTTCTAGCGGGGGTAGGACAGATACGCAGTATTTT
TRBJ2-6,TRBV24-1,NA,once,CATSDHRFSTGANVLTF,TGTGCCACCAGTGATCACAGGTTCTCAACTGGGGCCAACGTCCTGACTTTC
TRBJ2-3,TRBV5-6,NA,once,CASSLGSDTDTQYF,TGTGCCAGCAGCTTGGGCTCAGACACAGATACGCAGTATTTT
TRBJ2-7,TRBV11-1,TRBD1,NA,CASSGDRGPNEQYF,TGTGCCAGCAGCGGGGACAGGGGACCCAACGAGCAGTACTTC
TRBJ2-2,TRBV28,NA,NA,CASSFGATGELFF,TGTGCCAGCAGTTTCGGAGCCACCGGGGAGCTGTTTTTT
TRBJ1-1,TRBV28,NA,NA,CASSLRQVNTEAFF,TGTGCCAGCAGTTTACGACAGGTTAACACTGAAGCTTTCTTT
TRBJ2-3,TRBV11-3,TRBD1,NA,CASSPTGTGVTDTQYF,TGTGCCAGCAGTCCGACCGGGACAGGGGTTACAGATACGCAGTATTTT